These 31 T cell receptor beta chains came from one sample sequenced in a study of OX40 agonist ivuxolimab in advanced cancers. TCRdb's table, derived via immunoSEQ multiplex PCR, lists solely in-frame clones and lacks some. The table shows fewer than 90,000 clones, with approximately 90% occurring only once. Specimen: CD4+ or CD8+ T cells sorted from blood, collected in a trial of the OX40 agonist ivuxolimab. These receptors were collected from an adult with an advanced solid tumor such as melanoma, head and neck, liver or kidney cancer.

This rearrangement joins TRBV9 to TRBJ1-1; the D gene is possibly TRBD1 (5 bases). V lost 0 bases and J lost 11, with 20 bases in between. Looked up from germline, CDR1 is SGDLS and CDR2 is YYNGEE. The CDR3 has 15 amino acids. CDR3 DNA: TGTGCCAGCAGCGTAGCTACGACGGGGACCGATTTTGCTTTCTTT. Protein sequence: CASSVATTGTDFAFF.

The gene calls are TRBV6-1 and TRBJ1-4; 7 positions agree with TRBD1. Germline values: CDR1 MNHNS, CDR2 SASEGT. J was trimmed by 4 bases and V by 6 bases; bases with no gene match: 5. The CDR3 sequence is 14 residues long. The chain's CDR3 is CASSLQGYNEKLFF. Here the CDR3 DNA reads TGTGCCAGCAGCTTACAGGGGTATAATGAAAAACTGTTTTTT.

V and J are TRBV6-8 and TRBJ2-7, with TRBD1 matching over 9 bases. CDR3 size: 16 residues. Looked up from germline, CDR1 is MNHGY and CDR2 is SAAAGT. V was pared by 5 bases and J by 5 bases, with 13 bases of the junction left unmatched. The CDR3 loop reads CASSKGWDRVRHEQYF. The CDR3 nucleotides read TGTGCCAGCAGTAAGGGGTGGGACAGGGTCCGCCACGAGCAGTACTTC.

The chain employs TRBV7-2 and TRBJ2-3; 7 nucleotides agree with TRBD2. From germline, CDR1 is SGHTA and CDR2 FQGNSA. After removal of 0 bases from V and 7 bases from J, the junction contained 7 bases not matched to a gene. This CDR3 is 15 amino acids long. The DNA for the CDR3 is TGTGCCAGCAGCTTAGCTGGGGGGGTCGTAAATACGCAGTATTTT. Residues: CASSLAGGVVNTQYF.

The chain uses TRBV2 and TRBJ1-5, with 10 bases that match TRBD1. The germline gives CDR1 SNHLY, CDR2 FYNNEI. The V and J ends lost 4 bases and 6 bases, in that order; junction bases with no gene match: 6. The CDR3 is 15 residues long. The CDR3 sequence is CASSGLTGGGQPQHF. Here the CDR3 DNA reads TGTGCCAGCAGTGGCCTGACAGGGGGCGGTCAGCCCCAGCATTTT.

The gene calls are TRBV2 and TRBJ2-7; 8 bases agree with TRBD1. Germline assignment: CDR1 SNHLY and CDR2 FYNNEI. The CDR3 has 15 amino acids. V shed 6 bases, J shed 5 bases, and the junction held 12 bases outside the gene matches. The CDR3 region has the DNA TGTGCCAGCAGCGTCCGGACAGGGCGGCCTCACGAGCAGTACTTC. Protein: CASSVRTGRPHEQYF.

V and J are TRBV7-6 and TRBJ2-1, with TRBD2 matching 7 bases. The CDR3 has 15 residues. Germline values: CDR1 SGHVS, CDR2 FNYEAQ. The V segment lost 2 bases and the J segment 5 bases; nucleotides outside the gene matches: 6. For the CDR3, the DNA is TGTGCCAGCAGCTTATATGGGGAGGGCCACAATGAGCAGTTCTTC. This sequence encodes CASSLYGEGHNEQFF.

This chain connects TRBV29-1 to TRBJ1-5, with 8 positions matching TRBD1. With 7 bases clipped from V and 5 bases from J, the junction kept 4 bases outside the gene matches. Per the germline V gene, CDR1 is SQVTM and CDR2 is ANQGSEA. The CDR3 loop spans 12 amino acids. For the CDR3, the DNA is TGCAGCGCCAAGACAGGGGATCAGCCCCAGCATTTT. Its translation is CSAKTGDQPQHF.

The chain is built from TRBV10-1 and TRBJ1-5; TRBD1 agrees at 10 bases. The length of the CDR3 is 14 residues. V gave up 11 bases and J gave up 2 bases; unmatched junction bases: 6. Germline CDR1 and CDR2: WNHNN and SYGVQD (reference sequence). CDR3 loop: CAGGQGNGNQPQHF. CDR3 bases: TGCGCCGGGGGACAGGGGAACGGCAATCAGCCCCAGCATTTT.

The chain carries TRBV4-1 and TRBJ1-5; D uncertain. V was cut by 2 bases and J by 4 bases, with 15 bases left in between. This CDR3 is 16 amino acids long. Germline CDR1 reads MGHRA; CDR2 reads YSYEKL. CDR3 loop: CASSQNTWAENQPQHF. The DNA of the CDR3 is TGCGCCAGCAGCCAAAACACATGGGCAGAGAATCAGCCCCAGCATTTT.

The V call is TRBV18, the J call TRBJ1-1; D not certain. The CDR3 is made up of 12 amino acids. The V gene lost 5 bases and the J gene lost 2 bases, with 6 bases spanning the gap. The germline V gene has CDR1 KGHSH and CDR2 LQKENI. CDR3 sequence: CASSRINTEAFF. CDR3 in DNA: TGTGCCAGCTCAAGGATAAACACTGAAGCTTTCTTT. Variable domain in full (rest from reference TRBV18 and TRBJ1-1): NAGVMQNPRHLVRRRGQEARLRCSPMKGHSHVYWYRQLPEEGLKFMVYLQKENIIDESGMPKERFSAEFPKEGPSILRIQQVVRGDSAAYFCASSRINTEAFFGQGTRLTVV.

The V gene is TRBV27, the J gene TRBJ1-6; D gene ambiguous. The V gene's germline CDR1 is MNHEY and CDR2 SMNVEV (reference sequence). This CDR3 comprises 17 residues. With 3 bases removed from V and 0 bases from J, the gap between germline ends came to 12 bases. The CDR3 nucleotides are TGTGCCAGCAGTTTCAGCGACCTCAGCTCCTATAATTCACCCCTCCACTTT. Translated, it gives CASSFSDLSSYNSPLHF.

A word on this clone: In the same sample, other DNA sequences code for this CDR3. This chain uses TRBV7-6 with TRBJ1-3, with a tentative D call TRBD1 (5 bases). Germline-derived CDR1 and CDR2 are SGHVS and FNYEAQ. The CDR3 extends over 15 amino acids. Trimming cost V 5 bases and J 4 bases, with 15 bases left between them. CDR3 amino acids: CASSPGQGWGNTIYF. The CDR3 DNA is TGTGCCAGCAGCCCAGGGCAGGGATGGGGAAACACCATATATTTT.

The CDR3 sequence: CASSSSPGLAGNNEQFF. The CDR3 DNA sequence: TGTGCCAGCAGCTCCTCCCCCGGCCTAGCGGGCAACAATGAGCAGTTCTTC. V usage is TRBV7-9 and J usage is TRBJ2-1, with 8 bases lining up with TRBD2. Germline trimming cut 4 bases from V and 5 bases from J; bases unmatched to any gene: 13. The germline gives CDR1 SEHNR, CDR2 FQNEAQ (reference sequence). CDR3 size: 17 residues.

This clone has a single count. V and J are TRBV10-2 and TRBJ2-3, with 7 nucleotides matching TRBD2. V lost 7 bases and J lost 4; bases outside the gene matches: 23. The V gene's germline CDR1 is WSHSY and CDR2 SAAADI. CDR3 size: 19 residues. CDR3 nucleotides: TGCGCCAGCAATACATTGGGGGAGGTAGGCGGGAGAGGGGCAGATACGCAGTATTTT. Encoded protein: CASNTLGEVGGRGADTQYF.

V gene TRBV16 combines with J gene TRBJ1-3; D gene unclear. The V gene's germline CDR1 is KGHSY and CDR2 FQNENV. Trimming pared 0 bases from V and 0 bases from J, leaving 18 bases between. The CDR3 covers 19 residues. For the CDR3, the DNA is TGTGCCAGCAGCCAATCGAATCAGGCCGTCGCAAGCTCTGGAAACACCATATATTTT. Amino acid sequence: CASSQSNQAVASSGNTIYF.

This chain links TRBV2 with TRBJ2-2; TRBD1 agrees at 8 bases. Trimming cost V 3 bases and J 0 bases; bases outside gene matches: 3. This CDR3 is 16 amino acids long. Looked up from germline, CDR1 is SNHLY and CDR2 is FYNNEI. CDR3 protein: CASSDQGATNTGELFF. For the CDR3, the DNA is TGTGCCAGCAGTGATCAGGGGGCGACGAACACCGGGGAGCTGTTTTTT.

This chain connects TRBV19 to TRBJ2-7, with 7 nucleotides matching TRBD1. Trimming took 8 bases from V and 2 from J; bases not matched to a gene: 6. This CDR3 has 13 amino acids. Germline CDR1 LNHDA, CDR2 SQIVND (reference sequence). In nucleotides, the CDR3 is TGTGCCAGTGGGAAGACAGGGACCTACGAGCAGTACTTC. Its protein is CASGKTGTYEQYF. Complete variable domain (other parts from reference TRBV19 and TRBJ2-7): DGGITQSPKYLFRKEGQNVTLSCEQNLNHDAMYWYRQDPGQGLRLIYYSQIVNDFQKGDIAEGYSVSREKKESFPLTVTSAQKNPTAFYLCASGKTGTYEQYFGPGTRLTVT.

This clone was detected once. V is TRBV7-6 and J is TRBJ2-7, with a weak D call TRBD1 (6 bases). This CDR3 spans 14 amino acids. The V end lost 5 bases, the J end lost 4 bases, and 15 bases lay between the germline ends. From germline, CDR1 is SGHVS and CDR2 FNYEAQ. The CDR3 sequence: CASSSQQGQYEQYF. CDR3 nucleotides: TGTGCCAGCAGCAGCCAACAAGGACAGTACGAGCAGTACTTC. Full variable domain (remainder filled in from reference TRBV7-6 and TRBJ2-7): GAGVSQSPRYKVTKRGQDVALRCDPISGHVSLYWYRQALGQGPEFLTYFNYEAQQDKSGLPNDRFSAERPEGSISTLTIQRTEQRDSAMYRCASSSQQGQYEQYFGPGTRLTVT.

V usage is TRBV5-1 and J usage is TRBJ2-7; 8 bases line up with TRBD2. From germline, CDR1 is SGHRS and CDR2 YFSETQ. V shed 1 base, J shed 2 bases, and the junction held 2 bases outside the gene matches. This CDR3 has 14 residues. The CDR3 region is CASSLTAGAYEQYF. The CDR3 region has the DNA TGCGCCAGCAGCTTGACAGCGGGAGCCTACGAGCAGTACTTC.

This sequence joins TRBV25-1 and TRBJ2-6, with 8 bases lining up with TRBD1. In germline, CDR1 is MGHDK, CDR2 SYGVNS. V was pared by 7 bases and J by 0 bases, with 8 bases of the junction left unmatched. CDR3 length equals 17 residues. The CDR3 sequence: CASTQGQGGSGANVLTF. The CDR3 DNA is TGTGCCAGCACCCAAGGACAGGGAGGCTCTGGGGCCAACGTCCTGACTTTC.

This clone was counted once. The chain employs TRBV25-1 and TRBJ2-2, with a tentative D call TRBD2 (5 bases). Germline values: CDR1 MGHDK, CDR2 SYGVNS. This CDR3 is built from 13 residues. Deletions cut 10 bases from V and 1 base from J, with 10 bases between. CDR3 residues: CATGKLNTGELFF. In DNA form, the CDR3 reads TGTGCCACCGGGAAATTGAACACCGGGGAGCTGTTTTTT. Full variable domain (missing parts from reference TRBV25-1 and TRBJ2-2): EADIYQTPRYLVIGTGKKITLECSQTMGHDKMYWYQQDPGMELHLIHYSYGVNSTEKGDLSSESTVSRIRTEHFPLTLESARPSHTSQYLCATGKLNTGELFFGEGSRLTVL.

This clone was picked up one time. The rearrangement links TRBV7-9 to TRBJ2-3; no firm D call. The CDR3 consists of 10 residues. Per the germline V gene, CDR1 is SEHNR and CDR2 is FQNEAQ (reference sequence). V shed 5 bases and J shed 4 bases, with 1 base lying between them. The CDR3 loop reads CASSADTQYF. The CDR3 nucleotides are TGTGCCAGCAGCGCAGATACGCAGTATTTT.

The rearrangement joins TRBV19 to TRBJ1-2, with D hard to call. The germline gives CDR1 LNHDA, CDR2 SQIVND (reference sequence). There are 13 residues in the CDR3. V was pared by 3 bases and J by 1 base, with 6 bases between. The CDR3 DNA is TGTGCCAGTAGTATGAAGGGTAACTATGGCTACACCTTC. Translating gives CASSMKGNYGYTF.

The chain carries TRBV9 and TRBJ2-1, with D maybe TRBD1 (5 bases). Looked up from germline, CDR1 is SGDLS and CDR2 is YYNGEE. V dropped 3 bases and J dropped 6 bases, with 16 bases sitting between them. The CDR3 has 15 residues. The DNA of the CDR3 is TGTGCCAGCAGCGCCCACACCAGGGTTCGCAATGAGCAGTTCTTC. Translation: CASSAHTRVRNEQFF.

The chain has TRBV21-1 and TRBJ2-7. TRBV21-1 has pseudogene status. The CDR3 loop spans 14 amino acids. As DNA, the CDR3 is TGTGCCAGCAGCAAGCCAGGGACGGACTACGAGCAGTACTTC. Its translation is CASSKPGTDYEQYF.

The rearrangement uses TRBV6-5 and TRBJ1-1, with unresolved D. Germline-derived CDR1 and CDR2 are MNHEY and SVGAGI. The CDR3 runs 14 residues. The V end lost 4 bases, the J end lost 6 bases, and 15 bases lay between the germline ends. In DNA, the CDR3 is TGTGCCAGCAGTTCCCTCCTGTCTGCCGCTGAAGCTTTCTTT. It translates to CASSSLLSAAEAFF.

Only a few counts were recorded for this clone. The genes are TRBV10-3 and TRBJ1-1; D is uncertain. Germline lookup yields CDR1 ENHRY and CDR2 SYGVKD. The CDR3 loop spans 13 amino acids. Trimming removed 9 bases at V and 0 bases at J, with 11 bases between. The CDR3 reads CAISTRMNTEAFF. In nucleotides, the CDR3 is TGTGCCATTTCGACACGGATGAACACTGAAGCTTTCTTT.

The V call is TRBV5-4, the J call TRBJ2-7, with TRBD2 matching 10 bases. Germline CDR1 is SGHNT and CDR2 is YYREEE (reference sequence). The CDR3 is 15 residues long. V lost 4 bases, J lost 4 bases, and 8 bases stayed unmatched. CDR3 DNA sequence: TGTGCCAGCAGCACGTCGCTAGCGGGAGTTTACGAGCAGTACTTC. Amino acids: CASSTSLAGVYEQYF.

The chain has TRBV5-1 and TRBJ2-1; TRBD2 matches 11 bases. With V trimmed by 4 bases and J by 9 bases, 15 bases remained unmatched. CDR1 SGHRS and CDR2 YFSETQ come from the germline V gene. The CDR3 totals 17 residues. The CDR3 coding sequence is TGCGCCAGCAGCCCCCCGCCGACTAGCGGGGCCTACGGTGAGCAGTTCTTC. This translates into CASSPPPTSGAYGEQFF.

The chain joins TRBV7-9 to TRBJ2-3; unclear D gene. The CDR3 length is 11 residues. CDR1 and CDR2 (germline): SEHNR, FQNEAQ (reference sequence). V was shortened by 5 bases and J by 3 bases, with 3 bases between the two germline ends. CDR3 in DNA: TGTGCCAGCAGCCTGACAGATACGCAGTATTTT. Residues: CASSLTDTQYF.